The clone carrying this TCR beta chain has just a few counts. Its antigen is undetermined. Peripheral blood and lesional scalp punch biopsies were taken from alopecia areata patients. The researchers isolated CD4+ and CD8+ T cells from PBMCs by sorting. This specimen belongs to a study of CD8+ T cells in alopecia areata. Study-level points and caveats: Lesional scalp exceeded normal scalp in clonality, especially in alopecia totalis/universalis. When scalp samples are sequenced, resident alphabeta T cells of normal skin are also captured.

Trimming left V 5 bases short and J 3 bases short, with 8 bases between. CDR1 is DFQATT, CDR2 SNEGSKA, per germline (reference sequence). The CDR3 extends over 11 amino acids. The authors extracted RNA and reverse transcribed it into cDNA as the sequencing template. The repertoire was sequenced with immunoSEQ multiplex PCR; TCRdb's copy has only in-frame clones and lacks some. The sample lists 70,000 to 95,000 clones, roughly half occurring once. The origin of this receptor is a human donor with alopecia areata. V and J are TRBV20-1 and TRBJ2-7; D not certain. Material: NKG2D-high CD8+ T cells sorted from blood. The CDR3 sequence: CSAFLGYEQYF. The CDR3 nucleotides are TGCAGTGCTTTCCTGGGCTACGAGCAGTACTTC.